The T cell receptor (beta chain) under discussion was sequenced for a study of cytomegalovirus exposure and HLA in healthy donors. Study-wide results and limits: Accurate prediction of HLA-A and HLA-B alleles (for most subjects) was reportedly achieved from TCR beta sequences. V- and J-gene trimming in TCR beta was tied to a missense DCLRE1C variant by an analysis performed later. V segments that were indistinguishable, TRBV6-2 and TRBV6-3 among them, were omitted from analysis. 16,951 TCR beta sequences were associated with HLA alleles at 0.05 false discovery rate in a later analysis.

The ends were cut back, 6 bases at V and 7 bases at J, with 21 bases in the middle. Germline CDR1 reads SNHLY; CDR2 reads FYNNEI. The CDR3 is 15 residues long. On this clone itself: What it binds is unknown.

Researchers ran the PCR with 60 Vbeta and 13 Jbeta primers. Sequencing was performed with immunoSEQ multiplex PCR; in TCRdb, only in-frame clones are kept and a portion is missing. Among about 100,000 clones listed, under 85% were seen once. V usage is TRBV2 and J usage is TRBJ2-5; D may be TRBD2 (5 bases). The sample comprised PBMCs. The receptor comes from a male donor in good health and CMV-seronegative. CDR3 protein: CASSTEGVRTGTQYF. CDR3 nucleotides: TGTGCCAGCAGCACAGAGGGTGTGCGGACGGGGACCCAGTACTTC.